Below, one TCR beta chain is given with its context. The antigen this receptor binds is unknown. Per-nucleotide qualities are absent, and no much larger clonotype sits a single base away. This record belongs to a study of technical replicates of blood from a handful of donors (dated by TCRdb to about 2017). The method was the immunoSEQ multiplex PCR assay. The source is immuneACCESS, and TCRdb retained only in-frame sequences with V and J called. Part of the clones is not carried over; for the studies checked, unresolved V genes explain less than half of this, and the remainder is unexplained. The sample contains around 97,000 clones, 96% of them found a single time. About 0.39% of the sample lies in the top ten. Here V drops 8 bases and J drops 4 bases, and the junction holds 8 bases not matched to any gene. Reading from cysteine to phenylalanine, the CDR3 counts 14 amino acids. Solely the CDR3 DNA is kept, with 42 bases framed from the first base. CDR1 and CDR2 are drawn from the germline V gene: ENHRY, SYGVKD.

The sequence derives from a human donor in good health. The rearrangement combines TRBV10-3 with TRBJ1-1, and 9 bases in between align with TRBD1. Sequencing was performed on T cells isolated from PBMCs. The CDR3 corresponds to CAISPGQGATEAFF. The nucleotide sequence is TGTGCCATCTCTCCGGGACAGGGTGCCACTGAAGCTTTCTTT.